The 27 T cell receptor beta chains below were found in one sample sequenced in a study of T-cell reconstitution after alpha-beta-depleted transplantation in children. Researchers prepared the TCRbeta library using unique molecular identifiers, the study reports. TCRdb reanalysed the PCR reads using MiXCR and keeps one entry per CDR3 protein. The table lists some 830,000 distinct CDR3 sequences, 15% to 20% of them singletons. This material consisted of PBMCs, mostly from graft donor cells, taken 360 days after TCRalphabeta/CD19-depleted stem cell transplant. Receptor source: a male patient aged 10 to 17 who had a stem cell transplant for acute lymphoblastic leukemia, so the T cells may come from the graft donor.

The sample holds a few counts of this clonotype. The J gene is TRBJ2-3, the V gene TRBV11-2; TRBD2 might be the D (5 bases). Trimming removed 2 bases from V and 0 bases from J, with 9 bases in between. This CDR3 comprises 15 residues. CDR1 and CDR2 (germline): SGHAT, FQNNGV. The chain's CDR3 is CASSLWGASTDTQYF. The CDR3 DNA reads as TGTGCCAGCAGCTTATGGGGAGCTAGCACAGATACGCAGTATTTT.

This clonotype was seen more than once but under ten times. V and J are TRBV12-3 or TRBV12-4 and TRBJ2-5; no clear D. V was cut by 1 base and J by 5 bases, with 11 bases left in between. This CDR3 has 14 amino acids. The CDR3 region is CASSLGARMETQYF. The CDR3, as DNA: TGTGCCAGCAGTTTAGGGGCCCGGATGGAGACCCAGTACTTC.

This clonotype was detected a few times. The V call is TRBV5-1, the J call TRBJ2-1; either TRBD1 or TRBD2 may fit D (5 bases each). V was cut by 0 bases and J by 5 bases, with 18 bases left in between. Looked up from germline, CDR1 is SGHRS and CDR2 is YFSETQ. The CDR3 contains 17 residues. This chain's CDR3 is CASSLEGMRGKDNEQFF. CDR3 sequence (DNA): TGCGCCAGCAGCTTGGAGGGTATGAGGGGTAAGGACAATGAGCAGTTCTTC.

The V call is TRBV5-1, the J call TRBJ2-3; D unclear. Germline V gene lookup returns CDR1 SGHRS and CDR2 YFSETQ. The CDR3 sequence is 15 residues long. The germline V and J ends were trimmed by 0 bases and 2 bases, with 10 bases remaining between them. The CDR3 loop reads CASSLDPVDTDTQYF. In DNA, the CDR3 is TGCGCCAGCAGCTTGGATCCCGTCGACACAGATACGCAGTATTTT.

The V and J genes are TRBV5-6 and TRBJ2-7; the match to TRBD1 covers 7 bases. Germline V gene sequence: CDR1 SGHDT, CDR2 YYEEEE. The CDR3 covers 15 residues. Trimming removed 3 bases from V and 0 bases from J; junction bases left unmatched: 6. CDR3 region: CASSYRGAGSYEQYF. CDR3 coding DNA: TGTGCCAGCAGCTACAGGGGCGCGGGCTCCTACGAGCAGTACTTC.

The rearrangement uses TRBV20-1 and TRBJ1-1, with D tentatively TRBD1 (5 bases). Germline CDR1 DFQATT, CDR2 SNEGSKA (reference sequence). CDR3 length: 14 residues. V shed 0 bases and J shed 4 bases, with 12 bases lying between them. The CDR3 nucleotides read TGCAGTGCTAGAGATCTGGGGGTTGGCACTGAAGCTTTCTTT. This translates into CSARDLGVGTEAFF.

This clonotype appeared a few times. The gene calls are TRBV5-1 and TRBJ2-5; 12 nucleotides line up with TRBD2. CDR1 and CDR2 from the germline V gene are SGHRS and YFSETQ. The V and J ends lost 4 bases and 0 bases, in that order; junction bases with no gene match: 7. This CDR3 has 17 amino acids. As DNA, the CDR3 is TGCGCCAGCAGCCCCCCTCTAGCGGGAGGGTACCAAGAGACCCAGTACTTC. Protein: CASSPPLAGGYQETQYF.

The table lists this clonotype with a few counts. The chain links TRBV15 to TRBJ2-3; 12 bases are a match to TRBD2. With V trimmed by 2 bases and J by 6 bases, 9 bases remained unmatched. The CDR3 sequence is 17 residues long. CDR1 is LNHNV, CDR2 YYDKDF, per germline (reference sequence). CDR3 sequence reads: CATSRPRGLAGGDTQYF. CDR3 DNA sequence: TGTGCCACCAGCAGACCCCGGGGACTAGCGGGTGGGGATACGCAGTATTTT. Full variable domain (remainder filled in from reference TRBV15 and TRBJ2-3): DAMVIQNPRYQVTQFGKPVTLSCSQTLNHNVMYWYQQKSSQAPKLLFHYYDKDFNNEADTPDNFQSRRPNTSFCFLDIRSPGLGDTAMYLCATSRPRGLAGGDTQYFGPGTRLTVL.

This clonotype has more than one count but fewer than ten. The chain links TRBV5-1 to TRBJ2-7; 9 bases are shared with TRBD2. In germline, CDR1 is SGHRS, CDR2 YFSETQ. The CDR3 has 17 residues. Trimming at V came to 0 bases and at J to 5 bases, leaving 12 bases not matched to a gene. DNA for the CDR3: TGCGCCAGCAGCTTGGAGGTGATGACTAGCGGTGTCCACGAGCAGTACTTC. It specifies CASSLEVMTSGVHEQYF.

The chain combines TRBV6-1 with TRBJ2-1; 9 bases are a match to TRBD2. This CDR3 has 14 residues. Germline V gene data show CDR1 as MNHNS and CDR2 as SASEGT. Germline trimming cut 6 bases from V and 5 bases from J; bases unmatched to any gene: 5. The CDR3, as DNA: TGTGCCAGCAGAGGCGGGAGGGGCAACAATGAGCAGTTCTTC. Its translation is CASRGGRGNNEQFF.

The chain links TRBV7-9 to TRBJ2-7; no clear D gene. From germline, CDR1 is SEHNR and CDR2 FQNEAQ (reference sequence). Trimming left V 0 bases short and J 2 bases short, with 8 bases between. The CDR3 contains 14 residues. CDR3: CASSLADKTYEQYF. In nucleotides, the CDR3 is TGTGCCAGCAGCTTAGCCGACAAAACCTACGAGCAGTACTTC.

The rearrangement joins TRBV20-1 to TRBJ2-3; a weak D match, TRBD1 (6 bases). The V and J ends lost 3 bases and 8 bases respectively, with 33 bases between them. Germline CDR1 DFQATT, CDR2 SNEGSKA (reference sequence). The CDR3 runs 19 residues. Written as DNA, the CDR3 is TGCAGTGCTAGGGGGGCTACTCCAGAACTAGGTGAGGGTATCGGTACGCAGTATTTT. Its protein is CSARGATPELGEGIGTQYF.

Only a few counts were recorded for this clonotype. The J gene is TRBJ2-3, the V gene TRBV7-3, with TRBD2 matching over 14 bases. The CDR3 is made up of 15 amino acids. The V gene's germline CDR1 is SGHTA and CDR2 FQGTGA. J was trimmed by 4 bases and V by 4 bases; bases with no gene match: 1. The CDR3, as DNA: TGTGCCAGCAGCTGGGGACTAGCGGGAGCAGATACGCAGTATTTT. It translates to CASSWGLAGADTQYF.

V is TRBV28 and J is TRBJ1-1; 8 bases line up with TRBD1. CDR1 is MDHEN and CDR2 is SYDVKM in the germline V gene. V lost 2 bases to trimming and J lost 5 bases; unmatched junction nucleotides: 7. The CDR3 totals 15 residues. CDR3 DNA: TGTGCCAGCAGTTTAGTACAGGGGGTGAGGACTGAAGCTTTCTTT. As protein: CASSLVQGVRTEAFF.

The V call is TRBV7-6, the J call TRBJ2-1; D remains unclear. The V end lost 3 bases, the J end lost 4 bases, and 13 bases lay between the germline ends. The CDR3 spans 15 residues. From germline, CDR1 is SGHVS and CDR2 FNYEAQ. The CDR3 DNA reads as TGTGCCAGCAGCTTCGGCAGGCCTCCTTACAATGAGCAGTTCTTC. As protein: CASSFGRPPYNEQFF. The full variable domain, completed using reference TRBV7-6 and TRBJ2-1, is GAGVSQSPRYKVTKRGQDVALRCDPISGHVSLYWYRQALGQGPEFLTYFNYEAQQDKSGLPNDRFSAERPEGSISTLTIQRTEQRDSAMYRCASSFGRPPYNEQFFGPGTRLTVL.

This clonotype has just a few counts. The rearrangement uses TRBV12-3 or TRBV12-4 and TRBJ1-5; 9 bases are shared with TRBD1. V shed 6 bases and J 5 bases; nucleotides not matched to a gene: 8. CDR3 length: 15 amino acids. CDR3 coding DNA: TGTGCCAGCAGGATCACAGGGGGCGTAGATCAGCCCCAGCATTTT. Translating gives CASRITGGVDQPQHF.

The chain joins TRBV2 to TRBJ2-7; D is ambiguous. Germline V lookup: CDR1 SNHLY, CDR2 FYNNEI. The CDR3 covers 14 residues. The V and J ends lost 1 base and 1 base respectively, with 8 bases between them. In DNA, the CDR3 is TGTGCCAGCAGTGAAGAGGGCGTATCCTACGAGCAGTACTTC. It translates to CASSEEGVSYEQYF.

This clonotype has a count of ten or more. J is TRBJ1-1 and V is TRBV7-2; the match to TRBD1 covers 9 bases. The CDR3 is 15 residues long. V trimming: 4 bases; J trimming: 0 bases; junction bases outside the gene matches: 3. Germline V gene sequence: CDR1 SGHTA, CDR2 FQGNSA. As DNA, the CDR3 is TGTGCCAGCAGCTCAAGGACAGGGGTGAACACTGAAGCTTTCTTT. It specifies CASSSRTGVNTEAFF.

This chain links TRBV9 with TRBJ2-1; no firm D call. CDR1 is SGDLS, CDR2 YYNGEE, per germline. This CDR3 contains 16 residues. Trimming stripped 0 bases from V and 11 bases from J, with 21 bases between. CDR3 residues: CASSVVFGLDPHKQFF. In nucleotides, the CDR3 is TGTGCCAGCAGCGTAGTTTTCGGCCTAGACCCCCATAAGCAGTTCTTC.

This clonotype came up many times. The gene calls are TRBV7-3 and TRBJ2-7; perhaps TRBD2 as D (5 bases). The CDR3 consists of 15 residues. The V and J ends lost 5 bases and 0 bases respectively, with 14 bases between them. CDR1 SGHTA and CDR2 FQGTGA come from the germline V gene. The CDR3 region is CASSPQAELSYEQYF. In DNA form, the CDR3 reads TGTGCCAGCAGCCCCCAAGCGGAGCTCTCCTACGAGCAGTACTTC.

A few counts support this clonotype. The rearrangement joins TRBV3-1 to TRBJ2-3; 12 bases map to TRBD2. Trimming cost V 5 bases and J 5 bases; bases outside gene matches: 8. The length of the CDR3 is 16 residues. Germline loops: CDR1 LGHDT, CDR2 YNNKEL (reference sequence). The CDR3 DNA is TGTGCCAGCAGCGTTCGACTAGCGGGAGTGCTAGATACGCAGTATTTT. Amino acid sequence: CASSVRLAGVLDTQYF.

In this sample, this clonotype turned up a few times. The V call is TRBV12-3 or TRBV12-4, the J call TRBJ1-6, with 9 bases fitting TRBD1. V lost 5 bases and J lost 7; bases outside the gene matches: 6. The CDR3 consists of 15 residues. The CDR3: CASSPQGARNSPLHF. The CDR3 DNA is TGTGCCAGCAGTCCACAGGGGGCGAGGAATTCACCCCTCCACTTT.

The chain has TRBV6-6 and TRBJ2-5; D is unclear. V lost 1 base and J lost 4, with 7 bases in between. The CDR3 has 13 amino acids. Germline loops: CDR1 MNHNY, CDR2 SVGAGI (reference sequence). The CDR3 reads CASSYLGSETQYF. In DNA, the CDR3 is TGTGCCAGCAGTTACTTGGGTTCAGAGACCCAGTACTTC.

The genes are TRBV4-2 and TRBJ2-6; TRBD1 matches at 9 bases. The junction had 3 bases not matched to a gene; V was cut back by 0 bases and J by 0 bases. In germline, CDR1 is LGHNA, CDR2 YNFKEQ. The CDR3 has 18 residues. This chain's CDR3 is CASSQDRDRVSGANVLTF. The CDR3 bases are TGTGCCAGCAGCCAAGATAGGGACAGGGTCTCTGGGGCCAACGTCCTGACTTTC.

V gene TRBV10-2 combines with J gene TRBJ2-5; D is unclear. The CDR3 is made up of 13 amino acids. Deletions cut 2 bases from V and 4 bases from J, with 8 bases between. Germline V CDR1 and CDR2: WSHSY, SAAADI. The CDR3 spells CASSEVIPETQYF. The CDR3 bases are TGCGCCAGCAGTGAGGTCATCCCAGAGACCCAGTACTTC.

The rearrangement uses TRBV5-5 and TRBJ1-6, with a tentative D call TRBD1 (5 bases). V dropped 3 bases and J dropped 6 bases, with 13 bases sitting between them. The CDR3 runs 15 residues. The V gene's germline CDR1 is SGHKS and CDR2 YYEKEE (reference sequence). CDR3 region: CASSSPGDGNSPLHF. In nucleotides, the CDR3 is TGTGCCAGCAGCTCCCCGGGGGACGGTAATTCACCCCTCCACTTT.

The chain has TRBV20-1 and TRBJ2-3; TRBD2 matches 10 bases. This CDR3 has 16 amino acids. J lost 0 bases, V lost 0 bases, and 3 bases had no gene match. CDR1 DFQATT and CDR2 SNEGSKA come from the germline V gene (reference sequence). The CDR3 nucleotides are TGCAGTGCTAGAGATGCTAGCGGGAGTAGCACAGATACGCAGTATTTT. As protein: CSARDASGSSTDTQYF.